This T cell receptor (beta chain) stems from a study of PD-L1 blockade in urothelial cancer. Study in general: Previous chemotherapy exposure amounted to 0 to 3 regimens for patients. At 6 weeks and at 3 weeks (second dose) after treatment start, blood was analyzed.

CDR1 is LNHDA, CDR2 SQIVND, per germline (reference sequence). J gave up 2 bases and V 5 bases, and 2 bases lay outside the gene matches. This CDR3 spans 13 amino acids. As to time point: pretreatment peripheral blood. Urothelial carcinoma, locally advanced or metastatic, affected the patients. This table comes from immunoSEQ multiplex PCR, and its TCRdb copy is limited to in-frame clones, with some not included. Of tens of thousands of clones in the sample, roughly 84% were seen once. This clone was detected once. Specimen: PBMCs, collected around atezolizumab (anti-PD-L1) treatment. This rearrangement joins TRBV19 to TRBJ1-2; 7 bases fit TRBD1. The sequence was obtained from a man aged 60 to 69 with urothelial cancer. The CDR3 is CASSSDRNYGYTF. The DNA of the CDR3 is TGTGCCAGTAGTTCGGACAGGAACTATGGCTACACCTTC.